The T cell receptor (beta chain) under discussion was sequenced for a study of OX40 agonist ivuxolimab in advanced cancers. V shed 3 bases, J shed 8 bases, and the junction held 6 bases outside the gene matches. The CDR3 spans 15 residues. Germline values: CDR1 LNHDA, CDR2 SQIVND (reference sequence). The repertoire was sequenced with immunoSEQ multiplex PCR; TCRdb's copy has only in-frame clones and lacks some. Here the sample spans 100,000 to 150,000 clones, just over 90% being singletons. General study results and limits: In CD8+ T cells, expanded clones were on average more numerous than in CD4+.

A remark on this clone: Its antigen is currently unknown.

This chain joins TRBV19 and TRBJ1-6, with TRBD1 identical over 8 bases. This receptor was identified in an adult with an advanced solid tumor such as melanoma, head and neck, liver or kidney cancer. The sample in question was CD4+ or CD8+ T cells sorted from blood, obtained in a trial of the OX40 agonist ivuxolimab. CDR3 bases: TGTGCCAGTAGTATGGACAGGGCTCGGGATTCACCCCTCCACTTT. Translation: CASSMDRARDSPLHF.